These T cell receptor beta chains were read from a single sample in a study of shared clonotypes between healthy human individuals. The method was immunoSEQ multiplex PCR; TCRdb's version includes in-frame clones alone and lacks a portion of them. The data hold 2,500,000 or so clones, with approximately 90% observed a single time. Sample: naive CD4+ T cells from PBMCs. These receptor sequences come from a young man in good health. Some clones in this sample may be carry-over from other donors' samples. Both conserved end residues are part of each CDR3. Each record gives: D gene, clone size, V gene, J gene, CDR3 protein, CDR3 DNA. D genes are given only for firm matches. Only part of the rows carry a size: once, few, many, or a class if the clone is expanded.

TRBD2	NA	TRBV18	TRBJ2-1	CASSPGTSGTYNEQFF	TGTGCCAGCTCACCAGGGACTAGCGGGACCTACAATGAGCAGTTCTTC
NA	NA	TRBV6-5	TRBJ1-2	CASSVDRDGYTF	TGTGCCAGCAGTGTAGACAGAGATGGCTACACCTTC
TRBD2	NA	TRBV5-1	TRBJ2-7	CASSLGLAGGGEQYF	TGCGCCAGCAGCTTGGGACTAGCGGGAGGGGGCGAGCAGTACTTC
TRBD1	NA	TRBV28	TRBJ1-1	CASRPARGPPGDTEAFF	TGTGCCAGCAGGCCAGCCAGGGGGCCCCCGGGTGACACTGAAGCTTTCTTT
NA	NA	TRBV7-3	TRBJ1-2	CASSAGALSGYTF	TGTGCCAGCAGCGCAGGGGCGTTGAGTGGCTACACCTTC
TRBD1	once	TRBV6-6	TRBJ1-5	CASSEGRGLQPQHF	TGTGCCAGCAGCGAGGGGAGGGGGCTCCAGCCCCAGCATTTT
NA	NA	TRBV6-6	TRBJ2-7	CASSSRLETKEQYF	TGTGCCAGCAGTTCCCGTCTTGAAACGAAAGAGCAGTACTTC
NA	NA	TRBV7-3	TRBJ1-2	CASSPQGNYGYTF	TGTGCCAGCAGCCCGCAGGGGAACTATGGCTACACCTTC
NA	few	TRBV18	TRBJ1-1	CASSPPGGRIDTEAFF	TGTGCCAGCTCACCACCGGGGGGGCGAATCGACACTGAAGCTTTCTTT
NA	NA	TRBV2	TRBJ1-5	CASGEGQPQHF	TGTGCCAGCGGGGAGGGTCAGCCCCAGCATTTT
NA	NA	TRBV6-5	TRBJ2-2	CASSLNRLAGELFF	TGTGCCAGCAGTCTTAACCGACTAGCCGGGGAGCTGTTTTTT
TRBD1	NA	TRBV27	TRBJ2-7	CASRAWDRVGEQYF	TGTGCCAGCAGGGCTTGGGACAGGGTAGGCGAGCAGTACTTC
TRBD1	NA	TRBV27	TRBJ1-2	CASRGRTGEAFFYGYTF	TGTGCCAGCAGAGGTCGGACAGGGGAAGCTTTTTTCTATGGCTACACCTTC
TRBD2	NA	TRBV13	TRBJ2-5	CASSSTSGSRFRETQYF	TGTGCCAGCAGCTCGACTAGCGGGAGTCGTTTTCGGGAGACCCAGTACTTC
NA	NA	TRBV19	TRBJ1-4	CASSIDREKLFF	TGTGCCAGTAGTATAGATCGCGAAAAACTGTTTTTT
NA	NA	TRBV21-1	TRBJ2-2	CASSKLPGHKNTGELFF	TGTGCCAGCAGCAAGCTACCGGGACACAAAAACACCGGGGAGCTGTTTTTT
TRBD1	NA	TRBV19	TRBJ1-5	CASRTDRVDNQPQHF	TGTGCCAGTAGAACCGACAGGGTTGACAATCAGCCCCAGCATTTT
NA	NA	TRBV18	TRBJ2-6	CASSPIGAGANVLTF	TGTGCCAGCTCACCGATAGGGGCCGGGGCCAACGTCCTGACTTTC
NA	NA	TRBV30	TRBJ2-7	CAWSILGEQYF	TGTGCCTGGTCGATTCTTGGCGAGCAGTACTTC
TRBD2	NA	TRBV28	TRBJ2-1	CALTSGSRNEQFF	TGTGCTCTTACTAGCGGGAGCCGGAATGAGCAGTTCTTC
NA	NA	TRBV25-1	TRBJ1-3	CASSAGPGNTIYF	TGTGCCAGCAGTGCAGGCCCTGGAAACACCATATATTTT
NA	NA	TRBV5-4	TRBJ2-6	CASSFPQGYSGANVLTF	TGTGCCAGCAGCTTTCCCCAGGGATACTCTGGGGCCAACGTCCTGACTTTC
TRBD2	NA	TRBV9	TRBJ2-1	CASSPAGAAYNEQFF	TGTGCCAGCAGCCCAGCGGGAGCAGCGTACAATGAGCAGTTCTTC
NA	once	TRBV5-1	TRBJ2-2	CASSPTITGELFF	TGCGCCAGCAGCCCAACCATCACCGGGGAGCTGTTTTTT
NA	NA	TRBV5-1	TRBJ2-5	CASSLAGGMGPQYF	TGCGCCAGCAGCTTGGCCGGCGGGATGGGTCCCCAGTACTTC
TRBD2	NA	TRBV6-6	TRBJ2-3	CASRPGLAGGTDTQYF	TGTGCCAGCAGACCCGGACTAGCGGGAGGGACAGATACGCAGTATTTT
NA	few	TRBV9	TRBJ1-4	CASSTGTTNEKLFF	TGTGCCAGCAGCACGGGGACGACTAATGAAAAACTGTTTTTT
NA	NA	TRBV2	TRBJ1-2	CASSEAGGIKGYTF	TGTGCCAGCAGTGAAGCCGGGGGGATAAAAGGCTACACCTTC
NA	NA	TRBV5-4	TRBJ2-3	CASSFGSQRYTDTQYF	TGTGCCAGCAGCTTTGGATCCCAGCGGTACACAGATACGCAGTATTTT
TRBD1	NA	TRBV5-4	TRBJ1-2	CASSSRPPGQRHYGYTF	TGTGCCAGCAGCTCACGACCACCGGGACAGAGACATTATGGCTACACCTTC
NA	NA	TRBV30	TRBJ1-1	CGHKGYTEAFF	TGTGGACATAAGGGATACACTGAAGCTTTCTTT
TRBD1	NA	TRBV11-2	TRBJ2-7	CASSRQTGGYEQYF	TGTGCCAGCAGCCGCCAGACAGGGGGCTACGAGCAGTACTTC
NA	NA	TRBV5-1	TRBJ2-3	CASSLWDKSTDTQYF	TGCGCCAGCAGCTTATGGGACAAAAGCACAGATACGCAGTATTTT
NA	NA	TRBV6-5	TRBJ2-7	CASSYGSEQYF	TGTGCCAGCAGTTACGGGTCTGAGCAGTACTTC
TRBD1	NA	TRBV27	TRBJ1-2	CASRRTGENYGYTF	TGTGCCAGCAGGAGGACAGGGGAAAACTATGGCTACACCTTC
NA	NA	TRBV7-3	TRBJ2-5	CASSLTITQSQETQYF	TGTGCCAGCAGCTTAACGATCACGCAGAGCCAAGAGACCCAGTACTTC
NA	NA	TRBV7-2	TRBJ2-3	CASSLGPKIPDTQYF	TGTGCCAGCAGCTTAGGACCGAAGATCCCAGATACGCAGTATTTT
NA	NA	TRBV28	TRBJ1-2	CASSFGGGQTGGVYTF	TGTGCCAGCAGTTTTGGGGGTGGGCAGACTGGTGGAGTCTACACCTTC
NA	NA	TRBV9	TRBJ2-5	CASSLSGRETQYF	TGTGCCAGCAGCCTCAGTGGTCGGGAGACCCAGTACTTC
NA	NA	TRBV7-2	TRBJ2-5	CASSPTETQYF	TGTGCCAGCAGCCCTACAGAGACCCAGTACTTC
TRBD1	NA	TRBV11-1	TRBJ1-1	CASRQPGQTEAFF	TGTGCCAGCAGGCAACCGGGACAGACGGAAGCTTTCTTT
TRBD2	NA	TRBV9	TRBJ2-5	CASSLGGEETQYF	TGTGCCAGCAGCTTGGGAGGGGAGGAGACCCAGTACTTC